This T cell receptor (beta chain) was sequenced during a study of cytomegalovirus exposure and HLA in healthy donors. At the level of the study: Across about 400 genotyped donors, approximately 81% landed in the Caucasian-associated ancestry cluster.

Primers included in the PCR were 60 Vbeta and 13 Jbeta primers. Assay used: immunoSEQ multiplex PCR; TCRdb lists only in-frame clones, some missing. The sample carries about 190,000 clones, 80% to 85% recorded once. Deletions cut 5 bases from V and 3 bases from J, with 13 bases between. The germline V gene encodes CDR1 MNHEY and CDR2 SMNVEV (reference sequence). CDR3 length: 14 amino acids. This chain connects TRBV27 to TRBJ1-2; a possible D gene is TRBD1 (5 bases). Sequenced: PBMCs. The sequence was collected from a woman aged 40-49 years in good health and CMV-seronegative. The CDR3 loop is CASSPIDRYYGYTF. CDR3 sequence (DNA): TGTGCCAGCAGTCCCATTGACAGATACTATGGCTACACCTTC.